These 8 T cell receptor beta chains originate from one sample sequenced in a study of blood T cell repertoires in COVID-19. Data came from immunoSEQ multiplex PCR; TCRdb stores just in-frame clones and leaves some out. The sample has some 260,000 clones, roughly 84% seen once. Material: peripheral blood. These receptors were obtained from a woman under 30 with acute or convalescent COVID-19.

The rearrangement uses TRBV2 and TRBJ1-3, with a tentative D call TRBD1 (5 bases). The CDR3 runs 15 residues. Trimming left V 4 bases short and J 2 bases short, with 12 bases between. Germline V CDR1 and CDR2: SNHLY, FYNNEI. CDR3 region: CASSGLGRAGNTIYF. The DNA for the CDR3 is TGTGCCAGCAGTGGTCTGGGCAGGGCTGGAAACACCATATATTTT.

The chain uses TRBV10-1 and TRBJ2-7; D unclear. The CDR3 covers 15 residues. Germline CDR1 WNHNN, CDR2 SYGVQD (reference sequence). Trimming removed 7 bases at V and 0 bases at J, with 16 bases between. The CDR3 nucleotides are TGCGCCAGCACCGAGCATGTCCCCTGCTCCTACGAGCAGTACTTC. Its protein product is CASTEHVPCSYEQYF.

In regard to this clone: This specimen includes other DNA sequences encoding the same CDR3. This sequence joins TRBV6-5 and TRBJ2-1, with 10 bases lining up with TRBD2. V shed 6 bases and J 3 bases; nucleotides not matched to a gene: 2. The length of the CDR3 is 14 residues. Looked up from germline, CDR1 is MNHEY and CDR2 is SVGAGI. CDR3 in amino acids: CASSRTSGYNEQFF. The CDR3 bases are TGTGCCAGCAGCCGGACTAGCGGCTACAATGAGCAGTTCTTC.

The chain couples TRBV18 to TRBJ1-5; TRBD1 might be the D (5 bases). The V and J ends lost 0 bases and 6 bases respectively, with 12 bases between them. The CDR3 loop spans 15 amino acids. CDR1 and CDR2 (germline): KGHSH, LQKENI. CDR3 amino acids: CASSPPGGSGQPQHF. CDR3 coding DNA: TGTGCCAGCTCACCACCGGGGGGTTCGGGTCAGCCCCAGCATTTT.

The CDR3 DNA reads TGTGCCAGTAGTATTCGGCAGGGGGCGAGCTATGGCTACACCTTC. Translating gives CASSIRQGASYGYTF. The chain has TRBV19 and TRBJ1-2; TRBD1 aligns across 8 bases. V was pared by 3 bases and J by 4 bases, with 7 bases of the junction left unmatched. Germline lookup yields CDR1 LNHDA and CDR2 SQIVND (reference sequence). The CDR3 is 15 residues long. The full variable domain, in which reference TRBV19 and TRBJ1-2 provide the parts outside the CDR3, is DGGITQSPKYLFRKEGQNVTLSCEQNLNHDAMYWYRQDPGQGLRLIYYSQIVNDFQKGDIAEGYSVSREKKESFPLTVTSAQKNPTAFYLCASSIRQGASYGYTFGSGTRLTVV.

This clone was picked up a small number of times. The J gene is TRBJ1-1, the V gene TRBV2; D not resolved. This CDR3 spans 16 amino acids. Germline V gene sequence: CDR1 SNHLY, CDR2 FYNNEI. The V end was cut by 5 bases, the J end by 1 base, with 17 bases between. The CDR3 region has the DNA TGTGCCAGCAGTTTCCCCCCTCTTTTGGCGAACACTGAAGCTTTCTTT. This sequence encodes CASSFPPLLANTEAFF.

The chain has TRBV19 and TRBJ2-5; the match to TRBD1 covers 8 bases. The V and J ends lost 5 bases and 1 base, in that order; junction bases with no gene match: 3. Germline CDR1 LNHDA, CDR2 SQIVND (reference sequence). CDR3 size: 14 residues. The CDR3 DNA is TGTGCCAGTAGTCGGACAGGGAGCCAAGAGACCCAGTACTTC. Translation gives CASSRTGSQETQYF. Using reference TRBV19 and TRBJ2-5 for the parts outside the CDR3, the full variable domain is DGGITQSPKYLFRKEGQNVTLSCEQNLNHDAMYWYRQDPGQGLRLIYYSQIVNDFQKGDIAEGYSVSREKKESFPLTVTSAQKNPTAFYLCASSRTGSQETQYFGPGTRLLVL.

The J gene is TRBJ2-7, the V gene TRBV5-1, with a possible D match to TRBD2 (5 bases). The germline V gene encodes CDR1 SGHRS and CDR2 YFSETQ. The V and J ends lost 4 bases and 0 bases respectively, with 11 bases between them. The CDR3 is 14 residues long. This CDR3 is CASSPRVGSYEQYF. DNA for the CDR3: TGCGCCAGCAGCCCGCGGGTCGGCTCCTACGAGCAGTACTTC.